This T cell receptor beta chain was sequenced for a study of T cell repertoires in cytomegalovirus infection. Study-wide points: Cumulative frequency of public TCR beta families picked out carriers of CMV plus the relevant HLA.

In this sample, this clonotype turned up a few times. Its antigen is as yet unknown. Each CDR3 protein gets one entry after TCRdb re-called the reads with MiXCR. Of approximately 180,000 distinct CDR3 sequences listed, roughly a fifth are singletons. Sequencing was carried out using PBMCs. This receptor was identified in a human donor in good health (CMV status not recorded). Some clones in this sample may be carry-over from other donors' samples.

CDR3 amino acids: CASRGMMNTEAFF. Written as DNA, the CDR3 is TGTGCCAGTAGGGGAATGATGAACACTGAAGCTTTCTTT. J is TRBJ1-1 and V is TRBV19; D remains unclear. V dropped 6 bases and J dropped 0 bases, with 8 bases sitting between them. Germline CDR1 is LNHDA and CDR2 is SQIVND (reference sequence). The CDR3 covers 13 residues.